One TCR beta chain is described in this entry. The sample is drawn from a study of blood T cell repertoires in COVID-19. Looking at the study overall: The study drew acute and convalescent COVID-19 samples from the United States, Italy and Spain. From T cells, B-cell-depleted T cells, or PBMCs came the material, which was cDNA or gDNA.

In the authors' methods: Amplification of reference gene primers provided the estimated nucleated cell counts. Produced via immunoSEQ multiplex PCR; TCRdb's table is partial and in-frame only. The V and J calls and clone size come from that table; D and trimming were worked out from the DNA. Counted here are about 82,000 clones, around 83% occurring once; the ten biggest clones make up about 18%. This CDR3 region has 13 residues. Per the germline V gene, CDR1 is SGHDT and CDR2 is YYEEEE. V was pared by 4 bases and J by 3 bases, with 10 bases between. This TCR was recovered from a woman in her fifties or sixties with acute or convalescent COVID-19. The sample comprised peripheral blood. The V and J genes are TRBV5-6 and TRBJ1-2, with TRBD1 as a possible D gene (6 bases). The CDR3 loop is CASSMDSYYGYTF. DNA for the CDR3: TGTGCCAGCAGCATGGACAGCTACTATGGCTACACCTTC.